This TCR beta chain was obtained from a study of HIV-infected patients and healthy controls. About 450 ng RNA was reverse transcribed with alpha and beta constant-region primers. Separate chain-specific third strand synthesis with multiplexing indices produced the alpha and beta libraries. TCRdb re-called the 5' RACE reads through MiXCR, storing one row per CDR3 protein. The sample holds about 5,700 distinct CDR3 sequences, 7.5% to 10% seen once. V was shortened by 0 bases and J by 2 bases, with 11 bases between the two germline ends. In germline, CDR1 is MNHEY, CDR2 SMNVEV (reference sequence). This CDR3 comprises 15 residues. Roughly three months, about 14 weeks, into antiretroviral therapy, follow-up blood was collected. All unsorted peripheral T cells were captured because whole blood was used without fractionation.

The chain joins TRBV27 to TRBJ2-7, with D hard to call. This TCR derives from an adult with HIV infection. This specimen consisted of blood, obtained during antiretroviral therapy. The CDR3 sequence is CASSLSSRSAYEQYF. CDR3 DNA: TGTGCCAGCAGTTTATCATCAAGATCTGCCTACGAGCAGTACTTC.